This T cell receptor beta chain came from a study of shared clonotypes between healthy human individuals. Authors' methods: Filtering differed, since immunoSEQ gave only junction sequences and no quality scores. Libraries were prepared by immunoSEQ multiplex PCR; TCRdb keeps only in-frame clonotypes and omits some of them. That table is the source of V, J and clone size, and D and trimming were worked out from the DNA. In the table there are about 600,000 clones, approximately 97% of which are singletons. V lost 3 bases and J lost 8, with 13 bases in between. The CDR3 contains 13 residues. The germline CDR1 and CDR2 sequences are MDHEN and SYDVKM.

The V gene is TRBV28, the J gene TRBJ1-2; no clear D gene. This TCR derives from a woman in her twenties or thirties in good health. The material sequenced was naive CD4+ T cells sorted from blood. The subset here: CD45RA+ positively selected. CDR3 bases: TGTGCCAGCAGTTTCCGCTACTTAAGGGGCTACACCTTC. This sequence encodes CASSFRYLRGYTF.